Listed below are T cell receptor beta chains from one sample, sequenced in a study of T-cell reconstitution after alpha-beta-depleted transplantation in children. TCRdb fed the PCR reads into MiXCR, producing one record per CDR3 protein. The sample shows tens of thousands of distinct CDR3 sequences, approximately 8.7% of them seen only once. The sample here was PBMCs, mostly from graft donor cells, taken 60 days after TCRalphabeta/CD19-depleted stem cell transplant. The receptor source for this set is a male patient under 10 years old who had a stem cell transplant for chronic granulomatous disease, so the T cells may come from the graft donor. The CDR3 runs from the conserved cysteine through the conserved F or W. A D gene is named only where the DNA matches it firmly. Size is stated for part of the rows, as once, few or many counts, or as a class when the clone is expanded.

DNA: TGCAGTGCTAGAGAGGGGGTTAGCGGGAGGGCCTACACAGATACGCAGTATTTT; CDR3: CSAREGVSGRAYTDTQYF; J: TRBJ2-3; D: TRBD2; V: TRBV20-1; size: -
DNA: TGTGCCAGCAGCCAAGATCTCGCAGATACGCAGTATTTT; CDR3: CASSQDLADTQYF; J: TRBJ2-3; D: -; V: TRBV14; size: many
DNA: TGCGCCAGCAGCCAAGTTGACAGGGGCTCTGGGGCCAACGTCCTGACTTTC; CDR3: CASSQVDRGSGANVLTF; J: TRBJ2-6; D: TRBD1; V: TRBV4-3; size: many
DNA: TGCGCCAGCAGAACGACAGGGGGAAGCAATGAGCAGTTCTTC; CDR3: CASRTTGGSNEQFF; J: TRBJ2-1; D: TRBD1; V: TRBV10-2; size: many
DNA: TGTGCCAGCAGTGCCCAGAGACTGGCTAGGGACGAGCAGTACTTC; CDR3: CASSAQRLARDEQYF; J: TRBJ2-7; D: -; V: TRBV25-1; size: many
DNA: TGCAGTGCTAGAGGTCTAGCGGGATTCCACGGGGAGCTGTTTTTT; CDR3: CSARGLAGFHGELFF; J: TRBJ2-2; D: TRBD2; V: TRBV20-1; size: many
DNA: TGCAGTGCCTCGGACAGGTCCGCTGGGGCCAACGTCCTGACTTTC; CDR3: CSASDRSAGANVLTF; J: TRBJ2-6; D: TRBD1; V: TRBV20-1; size: few
DNA: TGCGCCAGCAGCTTGGGGTCAGGGGGGAACTATGGCTACACCTTC; CDR3: CASSLGSGGNYGYTF; J: TRBJ1-2; D: TRBD1; V: TRBV5-1; size: many
DNA: TGTGCCAGCAGTTTACAGGGGGTACCCTACGAGCAGTACTTC; CDR3: CASSLQGVPYEQYF; J: TRBJ2-7; D: TRBD1; V: TRBV27; size: -
DNA: TGTGCCAGCAGTCCCAGACTAGCGGGAGCAGAAGAGCAGTACTTC; CDR3: CASSPRLAGAEEQYF; J: TRBJ2-7; D: TRBD2; V: TRBV27; size: many
DNA: TGTGCCAGCAGTGCCCCACCCGGGACAGCCAACTGGGGCTACACCTTC; CDR3: CASSAPPGTANWGYTF; J: TRBJ1-2; D: TRBD1; V: TRBV12-3/TRBV12-4; size: -
DNA: TGTGCCAGCAGCCAAGAGGGGACAGACTATGGCTACACCTTC; CDR3: CASSQEGTDYGYTF; J: TRBJ1-2; D: TRBD1; V: TRBV3-1; size: few
DNA: TGCGCCAGCAGCCAATCCCGATCCGGGGCCACCTATGGCTACACCTTC; CDR3: CASSQSRSGATYGYTF; J: TRBJ1-2; D: -; V: TRBV4-3; size: many
DNA: TGTGCCAGCAGTTACCTGTATGGCTACACCTTC; CDR3: CASSYLYGYTF; J: TRBJ1-2; D: -; V: TRBV28; size: many
DNA: TGCAGTGCTGAGGACCAGTGGGTGGGGGAGACCCAGTACTTC; CDR3: CSAEDQWVGETQYF; J: TRBJ2-5; D: -; V: TRBV20-1; size: many
DNA: TGTGCCAGCTCACCCAGCCTCGGGACGGGGACAGATACGCAGTATTTT; CDR3: CASSPSLGTGTDTQYF; J: TRBJ2-3; D: -; V: TRBV18; size: few
DNA: TGTGCCAGCAGTGCAGCAGGGAGGGGTGGCTACACCTTC; CDR3: CASSAAGRGGYTF; J: TRBJ1-2; D: -; V: TRBV6-1; size: many
DNA: TGTGCCACCAGCAGAGCAAGATACCTCGGGACACCACCTCACTTC; CDR3: CATSRARYLGTPPHF; J: TRBJ2-7; D: -; V: TRBV15; size: few
DNA: TGCAGCGCCACTCGGGACTGGGCCTACAATGAGCAGTTCTTC; CDR3: CSATRDWAYNEQFF; J: TRBJ2-1; D: -; V: TRBV29-1; size: many
DNA: TGTGCCATCAGCGGGACAGGGTGGGAGCAGTACTTC; CDR3: CAISGTGWEQYF; J: TRBJ2-7; D: TRBD1; V: TRBV10-3; size: medium-sized
DNA: TGTGCCAGCAGTTACGGCCTGGGACTAGCGGGAGGCAACTCCTACAATGAGCAGTTCTTC; CDR3: CASSYGLGLAGGNSYNEQFF; J: TRBJ2-1; D: TRBD2; V: TRBV6-2/TRBV6-3; size: many
DNA: TGTGCCAGCAGCCATGCGGACGAGCAGTACTTC; CDR3: CASSHADEQYF; J: TRBJ2-7; D: -; V: TRBV4-2; size: -
DNA: TGTGCCAGCAGTCGACACCACAATGAGCAGTTCTTC; CDR3: CASSRHHNEQFF; J: TRBJ2-1; D: -; V: TRBV7-2; size: many
DNA: TGTGCCAGCAGCGTAGCTGTAGGGTCAGCCGAGCAGTACTTC; CDR3: CASSVAVGSAEQYF; J: TRBJ2-7; D: -; V: TRBV9; size: many
DNA: TGCGCCAGCAGCCCGGGACTAGCGGGATCCTCCTACGAGCAGTACTTC; CDR3: CASSPGLAGSSYEQYF; J: TRBJ2-7; D: TRBD2; V: TRBV5-1; size: many
DNA: TGTGCCAGCAGACCTACCCCCGGGACAGGGGAACAGCCCCAGCATTTT; CDR3: CASRPTPGTGEQPQHF; J: TRBJ1-5; D: TRBD1; V: TRBV6-1; size: many
DNA: TGTGCCAGCAGTCCAGGGACAGGGGCGTTCAATCAGCCCCAGCATTTT; CDR3: CASSPGTGAFNQPQHF; J: TRBJ1-5; D: TRBD1; V: TRBV12-3/TRBV12-4; size: many
DNA: TGCAGTGCTTCAGGGGGCTCTGGAAACACCATATATTTT; CDR3: CSASGGSGNTIYF; J: TRBJ1-3; D: TRBD1; V: TRBV20-1; size: -
DNA: TGCAGTGCAACCGAGGGGGCAGGGAGATGGAACACCGGGGAGCTGTTTTTT; CDR3: CSATEGAGRWNTGELFF; J: TRBJ2-2; D: TRBD1; V: TRBV20-1; size: many
DNA: TGCAGTGCCCCCGGGACAGGGTGGGACAATGAGCAGTTCTTC; CDR3: CSAPGTGWDNEQFF; J: TRBJ2-1; D: TRBD1; V: TRBV20-1; size: many
DNA: TGCAGCGTCGAGGGAGGGGGAGCCAAAAACATTCAGTACTTC; CDR3: CSVEGGGAKNIQYF; J: TRBJ2-4; D: -; V: TRBV29-1; size: many